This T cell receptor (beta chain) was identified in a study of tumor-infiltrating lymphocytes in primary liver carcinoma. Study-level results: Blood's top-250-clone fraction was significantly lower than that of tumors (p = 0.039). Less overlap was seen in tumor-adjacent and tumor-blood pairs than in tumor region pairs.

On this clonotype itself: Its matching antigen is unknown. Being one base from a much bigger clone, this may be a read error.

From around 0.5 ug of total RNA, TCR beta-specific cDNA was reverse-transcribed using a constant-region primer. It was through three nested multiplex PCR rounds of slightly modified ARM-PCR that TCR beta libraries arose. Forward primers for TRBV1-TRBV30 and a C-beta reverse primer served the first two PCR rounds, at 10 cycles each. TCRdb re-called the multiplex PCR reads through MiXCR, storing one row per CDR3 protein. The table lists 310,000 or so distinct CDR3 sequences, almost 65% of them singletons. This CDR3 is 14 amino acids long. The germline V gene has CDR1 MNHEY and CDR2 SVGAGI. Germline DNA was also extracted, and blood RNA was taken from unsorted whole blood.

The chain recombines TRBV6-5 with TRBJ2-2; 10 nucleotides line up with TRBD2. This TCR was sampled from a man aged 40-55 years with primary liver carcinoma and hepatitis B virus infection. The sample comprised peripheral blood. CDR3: CAGSIGLAAGELFF. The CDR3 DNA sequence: TGTGCCGGCAGTATCGGACTAGCGGCCGGGGAGCTGTTTTTT.